This is a list of T cell receptor beta chains from one sample in a study of blood T cell repertoires in COVID-19. Only in-frame clones appear in the TCRdb table, and some are missing; sequencing was by immunoSEQ multiplex PCR. The sample lists roughly 440,000 clones; about 91% were seen once. Material: peripheral blood. The receptor set was obtained from a woman aged 50 to 65 with COVID-19, enrolled during active disease. Each CDR3 is given with its conserved first and last residue. The order of the fields is D gene, J gene, V gene, clone size, CDR3 protein, CDR3 DNA. The D gene is left open where the match is weak. Size is omitted from some rows. Given values are once, few, many or a class for expanded clones.

>TRBD1|TRBJ2-7|TRBV15|.
CATSRDPTGDYEQYF
TGTGCCACCAGCAGGGACCCGACAGGGGACTACGAGCAGTACTTC
>TRBD2|TRBJ2-1|TRBV6-5|once
CASSRERGGREQFF
TGTGCCAGCAGTCGAGAGCGGGGGGGCCGGGAGCAGTTCTTC
>.|TRBJ2-5|TRBV19|.
CASSIQRFQGREETQYF
TGTGCCAGTAGTATTCAGCGCTTTCAAGGTCGGGAAGAGACCCAGTACTTC
>.|TRBJ2-1|TRBV10-3|.
CAISDPNRDFNLYNEQFF
TGTGCCATCAGTGATCCAAATCGGGACTTCAACCTCTACAATGAGCAGTTCTTC
>TRBD2|TRBJ2-5|TRBV7-9|.
CASSGGLYQETQYF
TGTGCCAGCAGCGGGGGACTATACCAAGAGACCCAGTACTTC
>.|TRBJ2-1|TRBV10-1|.
CASSREYSNNEQFF
TGCGCCAGCAGCCGGGAGTATTCAAACAATGAGCAGTTCTTC
>.|TRBJ1-2|TRBV6-5|.
CASRDTWYGYTF
TGTGCCAGCAGGGACACCTGGTATGGCTACACCTTC
>.|TRBJ1-1|TRBV7-9|.
CASSLDRNTEAFF
TGTGCCAGCAGCTTAGACAGAAACACTGAAGCTTTCTTT
>TRBD1|TRBJ2-1|TRBV5-1|.
CASSLGLQGNEQFF
TGCGCCAGCAGCTTGGGATTACAGGGGAATGAGCAGTTCTTC
>.|TRBJ1-2|TRBV7-9|.
CASSLESSYGYTF
TGTGCCAGCAGCTTAGAGAGCTCCTATGGCTACACCTTC
>.|TRBJ2-5|TRBV9|.
CASSSRGTFGETQYF
TGTGCCAGCAGCTCCCGCGGGACTTTTGGGGAGACCCAGTACTTC
>.|TRBJ1-3|TRBV9|.
CASILQGCPGNTIYF
TGTGCCAGCATCCTACAGGGATGCCCTGGAAACACCATATATTTT
>.|TRBJ1-2|TRBV5-1|.
CASSLVPEGLSGYTF
TGCGCCAGCAGCTTGGTACCGGAGGGGCTTTCTGGCTACACCTTC
>TRBD2|TRBJ2-3|TRBV19|.
CASSNGLAGRTDTQYF
TGTGCCAGTAGTAACGGACTAGCGGGGAGGACAGATACGCAGTATTTT
>TRBD1|TRBJ1-3|TRBV5-1|.
CASSWGDSISGNTIYF
TGCGCCAGCAGCTGGGGGGACAGTATCTCTGGAAACACCATATATTTT
>.|TRBJ1-6|TRBV30|.
CAWSVRAPAGSPLHF
TGTGCCTGGAGTGTTCGAGCCCCGGCGGGTTCACCCCTCCACTTT
>.|TRBJ2-3|TRBV4-2|.
CASSREPADTQYF
TGTGCCAGCAGCCGGGAGCCGGCAGATACGCAGTATTTT
>.|TRBJ1-1|TRBV25-1|once
CASSPRKNTEAFF
TGTGCCAGCAGTCCTAGGAAGAACACTGAAGCTTTCTTT
>TRBD1|TRBJ1-4|TRBV7-7|few
CASSLDRSQKLFF
TGTGCCAGCAGCTTGGACAGGAGCCAAAAACTGTTTTTT
>TRBD1|TRBJ1-1|TRBV18|.
CASSQGAANTEAFF
TGTGCCAGCTCCCAGGGGGCAGCGAACACTGAAGCTTTCTTT
>.|TRBJ1-1|TRBV5-1|.
CASSSLGAQGAAEAFF
TGCGCCAGCAGCTCACTGGGCGCACAGGGCGCAGCTGAAGCTTTCTTT
>TRBD1|TRBJ1-5|TRBV6-1|.
CASSPRDRLNQPQHF
TGTGCCAGCAGTCCCCGGGACAGACTCAATCAGCCCCAGCATTTT
>.|TRBJ1-4|TRBV9|.
CASSFDSSNEKLFF
TGTGCCAGCAGCTTCGACAGCAGTAATGAAAAACTGTTTTTT
>.|TRBJ1-5|TRBV18|.
CASSLSSGTPSQPQHF
TGTGCCAGCTCACTCTCTTCAGGAACCCCAAGCCAGCCCCAGCATTTT
>TRBD1|TRBJ1-4|TRBV30|.
CAWRRGQRDEKLFF
TGTGCCTGGAGGAGGGGACAGAGAGATGAAAAACTGTTTTTT
>.|TRBJ1-1|TRBV3-1/TRBV3-2|few
CASSPGTPMNTEAFF
TGTGCCAGCAGCCCGGGGACACCTATGAACACTGAAGCTTTCTTT
>.|TRBJ1-2|TRBV2|.
CASSPMGLTNYGYTF
TGTGCCAGCAGTCCCATGGGACTCACTAACTATGGCTACACCTTC
>TRBD1|TRBJ1-1|TRBV5-4|few
CASSPTGGYTEAFF
TGTGCCAGCAGCCCCACAGGGGGCTACACTGAAGCTTTCTTT
>TRBD1|TRBJ1-2|TRBV5-5|.
CASSLRQGAVGYTF
TGTGCCAGCAGCTTGAGGCAGGGGGCGGTTGGCTACACCTTC
>.|TRBJ2-7|TRBV6-1|.
CASSERLQYEQYF
TGTGCCAGCAGTGAAAGGTTACAGTACGAGCAGTACTTC
>TRBD1|TRBJ1-2|TRBV15|.
CATSREQGAPGYGYTF
TGTGCCACCAGCAGAGAACAGGGGGCGCCAGGGTATGGCTACACCTTC
>.|TRBJ1-2|TRBV27|.
CASGPGGGRNRDYGYTF
TGTGCCAGCGGTCCTGGGGGGGGGCGTAATAGGGACTATGGCTACACCTTC
>.|TRBJ1-1|TRBV5-6|.
CASSEGSSWGNTEAFF
TGTGCCAGCAGCGAGGGTAGTAGTTGGGGGAACACTGAAGCTTTCTTT
>.|TRBJ1-2|TRBV29-1|few
CSAREGRGGYGYTF
TGCAGCGCGAGGGAGGGCAGGGGCGGCTATGGCTACACCTTC
>.|TRBJ1-1|TRBV15|once
CATSRGFGGPRGGTEAFF
TGTGCCACCAGCAGAGGTTTTGGGGGTCCCCGGGGGGGCACTGAAGCTTTCTTT
>.|TRBJ1-2|TRBV27|.
CASMGAGYGYTF
TGTGCCAGCATGGGGGCGGGTTATGGCTACACCTTC
>.|TRBJ1-4|TRBV5-1|.
CASSLEQSNEKLFF
TGCGCCAGCAGCTTGGAACAGTCTAATGAAAAACTGTTTTTT
>.|TRBJ1-2|TRBV5-1|.
CASSFGGEGGYTF
TGCGCCAGCAGCTTCGGGGGTGAGGGTGGCTACACCTTC
>.|TRBJ2-1|TRBV11-2|.
CASSPGNNEQFF
TGTGCCAGCAGCCCAGGGAACAATGAGCAGTTCTTC
>.|TRBJ1-1|TRBV19|.
CASSIDGGLEAFF
TGTGCCAGTAGTATCGATGGCGGACTTGAAGCTTTCTTT
>.|TRBJ2-7|TRBV30|.
CAWSVGGGAYEQYF
TGTGCCTGGAGTGTAGGCGGAGGGGCCTACGAGCAGTACTTC
>TRBD1|TRBJ1-2|TRBV27|.
CASSPMGQGATGYTF
TGTGCCAGCAGTCCCATGGGACAGGGGGCGACTGGCTACACCTTC
>.|TRBJ1-1|TRBV6-5|once
CASSPGQTKRVAAFF
TGTGCCAGCAGTCCTGGACAAACTAAACGGGTCGCAGCTTTCTTT
>.|TRBJ1-1|TRBV5-1|.
CASSLGRPEGEAFF
TGCGCCAGCAGCTTGGGGCGGCCGGAGGGCGAAGCTTTCTTT
>.|TRBJ1-5|TRBV2|.
CASKGQGDQPQHF
TGTGCCAGCAAGGGGCAAGGTGATCAGCCCCAGCATTTT
>.|TRBJ1-1|TRBV5-1|.
CATERRVMGTEAFF
TGCGCCACCGAACGGCGGGTGATGGGCACTGAAGCTTTCTTT
>TRBD1|TRBJ1-2|TRBV19|.
CASMRGQSYGYTF
TGTGCCAGTATGAGGGGGCAGTCTTATGGCTACACCTTC
>.|TRBJ1-3|TRBV11-2|.
CASSHRRRVSGNTIYF
TGTGCCAGCAGCCACAGAAGAAGAGTCTCTGGAAACACCATATATTTT
>TRBD1|TRBJ2-1|TRBV2|once
CASRLGQASSYNEQFF
TGTGCCAGCAGACTGGGACAGGCGAGCTCCTACAATGAGCAGTTCTTC
>.|TRBJ2-7|TRBV6-1|.
CASSEGISYEQYF
TGTGCCAGCAGTGAAGGTATCTCCTACGAGCAGTACTTC
>.|TRBJ1-2|TRBV5-8|few
CASSLTGLTFYGYTF
TGTGCCAGCAGCTTGACAGGTCTTACCTTCTATGGCTACACCTTC
>.|TRBJ2-5|TRBV15|few
CATSGLGRSEETQYF
TGTGCCACCAGTGGTCTGGGGCGGTCCGAAGAGACCCAGTACTTC
>TRBD2|TRBJ2-3|TRBV5-5|.
CASSLSPPGGGLYTQYF
TGTGCCAGCAGCTTGAGTCCCCCAGGCGGGGGTTTGTATACGCAGTATTTT
>TRBD2|TRBJ2-1|TRBV5-1|.
CASSLKRDFLGLNEQFF
TGCGCCAGCAGCTTGAAGCGGGACTTCCTAGGCCTCAATGAGCAGTTCTTC